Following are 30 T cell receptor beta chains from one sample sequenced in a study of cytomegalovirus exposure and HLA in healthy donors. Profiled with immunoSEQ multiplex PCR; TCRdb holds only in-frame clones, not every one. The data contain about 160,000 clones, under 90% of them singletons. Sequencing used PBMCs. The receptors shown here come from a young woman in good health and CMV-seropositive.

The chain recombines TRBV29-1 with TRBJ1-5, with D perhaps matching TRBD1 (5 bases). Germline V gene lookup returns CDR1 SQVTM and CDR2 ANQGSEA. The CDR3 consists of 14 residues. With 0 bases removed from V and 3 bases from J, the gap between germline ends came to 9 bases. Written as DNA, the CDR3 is TGCAGCGTTGAAGACCCGGGGGACAATCAGCCCCAGCATTTT. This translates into CSVEDPGDNQPQHF. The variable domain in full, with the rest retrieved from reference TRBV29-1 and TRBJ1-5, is SAVISQKPSRDICQRGTSLTIQCQVDSQVTMMFWYRQQPGQSLTLIATANQGSEATYESGFVIDKFPISRPNLTFSTLTVSNMSPEDSSIYLCSVEDPGDNQPQHFGDGTRLSIL.

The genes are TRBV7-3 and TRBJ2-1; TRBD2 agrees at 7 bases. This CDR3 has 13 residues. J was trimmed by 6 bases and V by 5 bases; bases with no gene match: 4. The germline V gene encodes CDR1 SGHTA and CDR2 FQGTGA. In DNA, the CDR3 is TGTGCCAGCAGCACCTCTAGCGGCAATGAGCAGTTCTTC. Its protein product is CASSTSSGNEQFF.

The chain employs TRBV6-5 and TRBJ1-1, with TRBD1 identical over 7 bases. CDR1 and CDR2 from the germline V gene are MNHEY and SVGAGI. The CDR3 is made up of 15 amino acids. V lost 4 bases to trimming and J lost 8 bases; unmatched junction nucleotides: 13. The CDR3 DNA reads TGTGCCAGCAGTTCTTCAAACCTAGACAGGGTAGAAGCTTTCTTT. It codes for CASSSSNLDRVEAFF.

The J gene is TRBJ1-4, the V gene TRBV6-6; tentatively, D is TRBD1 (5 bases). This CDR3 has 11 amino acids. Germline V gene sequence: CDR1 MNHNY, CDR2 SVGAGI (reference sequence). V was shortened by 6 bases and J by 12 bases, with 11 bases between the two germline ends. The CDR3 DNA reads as TGTGCCAGCAGCCCCCCGGGGGAACTGTTTTTT. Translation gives CASSPPGELFF.

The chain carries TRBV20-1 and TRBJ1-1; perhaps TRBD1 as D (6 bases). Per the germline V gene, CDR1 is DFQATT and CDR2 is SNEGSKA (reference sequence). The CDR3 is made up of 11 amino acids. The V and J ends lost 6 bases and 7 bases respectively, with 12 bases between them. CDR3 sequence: CSARGYSEAFF. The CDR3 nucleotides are TGCAGTGCGAGGGGGTACAGTGAAGCTTTCTTT.

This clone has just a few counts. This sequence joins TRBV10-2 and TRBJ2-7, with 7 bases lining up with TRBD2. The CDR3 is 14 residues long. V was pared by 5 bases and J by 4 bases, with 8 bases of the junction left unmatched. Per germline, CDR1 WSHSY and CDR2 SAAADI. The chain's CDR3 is CASSRGTTEYEQYF. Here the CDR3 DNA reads TGCGCCAGCAGTCGTGGGACTACCGAATACGAGCAGTACTTC.

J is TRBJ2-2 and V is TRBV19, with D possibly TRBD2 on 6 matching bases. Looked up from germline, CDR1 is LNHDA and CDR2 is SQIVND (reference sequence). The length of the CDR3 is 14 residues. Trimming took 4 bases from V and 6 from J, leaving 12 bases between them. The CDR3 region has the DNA TGTGCCAGTAGTAGGGGAGGAGGATCCGGGGAGCTGTTTTTT. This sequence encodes CASSRGGGSGELFF.

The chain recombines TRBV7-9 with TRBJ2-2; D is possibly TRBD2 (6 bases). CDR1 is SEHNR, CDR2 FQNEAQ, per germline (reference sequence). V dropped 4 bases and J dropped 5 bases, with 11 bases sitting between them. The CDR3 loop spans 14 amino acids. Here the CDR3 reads CASSSGLWTGELFF. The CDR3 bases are TGTGCCAGCAGCTCGGGACTCTGGACCGGGGAGCTGTTTTTT. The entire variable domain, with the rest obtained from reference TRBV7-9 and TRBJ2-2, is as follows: DTGVSQNPRHKITKRGQNVTFRCDPISEHNRLYWYRQTLGQGPEFLTYFQNEAQLEKSRLLSDRFSAERPKGSFSTLEIQRTEQGDSAMYLCASSSGLWTGELFFGEGSRLTVL.

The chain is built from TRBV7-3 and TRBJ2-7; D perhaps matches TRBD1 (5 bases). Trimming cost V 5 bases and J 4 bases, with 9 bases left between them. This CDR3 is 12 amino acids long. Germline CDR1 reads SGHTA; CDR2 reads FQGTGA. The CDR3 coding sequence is TGTGCCAGCAGCAAACAGGTTTACGAGCAGTACTTC. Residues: CASSKQVYEQYF.

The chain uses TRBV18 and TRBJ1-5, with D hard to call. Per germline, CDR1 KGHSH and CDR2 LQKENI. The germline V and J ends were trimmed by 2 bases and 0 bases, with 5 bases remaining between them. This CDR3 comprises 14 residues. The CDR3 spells CASSPVNSNQPQHF. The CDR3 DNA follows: TGTGCCAGCTCACCAGTTAATAGCAATCAGCCCCAGCATTTT. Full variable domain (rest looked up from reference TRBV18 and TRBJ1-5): NAGVMQNPRHLVRRRGQEARLRCSPMKGHSHVYWYRQLPEEGLKFMVYLQKENIIDESGMPKERFSAEFPKEGPSILRIQQVVRGDSAAYFCASSPVNSNQPQHFGDGTRLSIL.

CDR3 protein: CASSNGLLYNEQFF. DNA of the CDR3: TGCGCCAGCAGTAACGGACTGCTTTACAATGAGCAGTTCTTC. The rearrangement joins TRBV5-1 to TRBJ2-1; perhaps TRBD2 as D (5 bases). V shed 5 bases and J shed 4 bases, with 13 bases lying between them. Germline CDR1 SGHRS, CDR2 YFSETQ. The CDR3 totals 14 residues. Full variable domain (missing parts from reference TRBV5-1 and TRBJ2-1): KAGVTQTPRYLIKTRGQQVTLSCSPISGHRSVSWYQQTPGQGLQFLFEYFSETQRNKGNFPGRFSGRQFSNSRSEMNVSTLELGDSALYLCASSNGLLYNEQFFGPGTRLTVL.

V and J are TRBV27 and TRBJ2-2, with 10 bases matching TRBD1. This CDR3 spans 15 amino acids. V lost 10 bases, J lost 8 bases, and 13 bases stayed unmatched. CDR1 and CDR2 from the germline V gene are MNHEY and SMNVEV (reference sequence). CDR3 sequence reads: CATTRDRGLSGELFF. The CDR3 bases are TGTGCCACAACGCGGGACAGGGGTTTATCGGGGGAGCTGTTTTTT.

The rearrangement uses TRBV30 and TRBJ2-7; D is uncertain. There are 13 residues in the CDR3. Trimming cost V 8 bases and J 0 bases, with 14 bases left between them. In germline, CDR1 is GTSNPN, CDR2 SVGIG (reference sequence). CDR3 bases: TGTGCCGGAGCAAAAAAAAACTCCTACGAGCAGTACTTC. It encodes CAGAKKNSYEQYF.

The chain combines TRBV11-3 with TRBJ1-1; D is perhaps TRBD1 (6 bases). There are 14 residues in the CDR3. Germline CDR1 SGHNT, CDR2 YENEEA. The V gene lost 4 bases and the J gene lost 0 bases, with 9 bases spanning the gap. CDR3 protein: CASSSQGLNTEAFF. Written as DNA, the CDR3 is TGTGCCAGCAGCTCACAGGGACTGAACACTGAAGCTTTCTTT.

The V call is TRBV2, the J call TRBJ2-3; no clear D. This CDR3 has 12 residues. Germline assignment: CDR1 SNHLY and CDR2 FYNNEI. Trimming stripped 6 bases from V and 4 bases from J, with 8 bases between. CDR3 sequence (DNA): TGTGCCAGCAGGCTATCATCAGATACGCAGTATTTT. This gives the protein CASRLSSDTQYF. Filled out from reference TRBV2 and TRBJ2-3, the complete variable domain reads EPEVTQTPSHQVTQMGQEVILRCVPISNHLYFYWYRQILGQKVEFLVSFYNNEISEKSEIFDDQFSVERPDGSNFTLKIRSTKLEDSAMYFCASRLSSDTQYFGPGTRLTVL.

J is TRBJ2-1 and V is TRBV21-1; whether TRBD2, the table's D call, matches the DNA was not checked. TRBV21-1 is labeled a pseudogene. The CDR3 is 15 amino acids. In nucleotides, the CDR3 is TGTGCCAGCTATGGGCCAGGACTAAGTTACAATGAGCAGTTCTTC. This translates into CASYGPGLSYNEQFF.

The CDR3 sequence is CASSYDRGQGNTEAFF. The CDR3 DNA sequence: TGTGCCAGCAGCTATGACAGGGGGCAGGGGAACACTGAAGCTTTCTTT. J is TRBJ1-1 and V is TRBV11-2; 10 bases match TRBD1. V gave up 4 bases and J gave up 1 base; unmatched junction bases: 6. CDR1 and CDR2 (germline): SGHAT, FQNNGV. This CDR3 has 16 residues.

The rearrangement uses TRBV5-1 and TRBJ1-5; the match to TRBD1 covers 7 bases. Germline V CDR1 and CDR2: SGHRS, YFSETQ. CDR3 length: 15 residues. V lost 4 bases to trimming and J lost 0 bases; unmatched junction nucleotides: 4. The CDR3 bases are TGCGCCAGCAGCCCGACAGGGAATAGCAATCAGCCCCAGCATTTT. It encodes CASSPTGNSNQPQHF.

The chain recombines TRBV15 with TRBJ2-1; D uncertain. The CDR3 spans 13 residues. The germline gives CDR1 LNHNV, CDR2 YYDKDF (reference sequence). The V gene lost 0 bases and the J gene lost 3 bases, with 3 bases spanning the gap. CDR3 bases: TGTGCCACCAGCAGAGACAGCTACAATGAGCAGTTCTTC. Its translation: CATSRDSYNEQFF.

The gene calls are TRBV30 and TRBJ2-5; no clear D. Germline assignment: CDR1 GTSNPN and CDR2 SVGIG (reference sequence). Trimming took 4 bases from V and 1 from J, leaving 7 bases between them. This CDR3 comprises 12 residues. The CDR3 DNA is TGTGCCTGGACCCCCTTCCAAGAGACCCAGTACTTC. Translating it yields CAWTPFQETQYF.

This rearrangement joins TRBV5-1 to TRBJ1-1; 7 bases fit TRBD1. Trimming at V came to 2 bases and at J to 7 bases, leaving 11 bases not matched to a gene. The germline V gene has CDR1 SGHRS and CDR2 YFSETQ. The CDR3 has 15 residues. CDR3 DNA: TGCGCCAGCAGCTTAATAACAGGGGTTTTTGGTGAAGCTTTCTTT. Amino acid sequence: CASSLITGVFGEAFF.

CDR3 residues: CASSLRQGAFTDTQYF. The CDR3 DNA reads as TGTGCCAGCAGCTTAAGGCAGGGGGCCTTCACAGATACGCAGTATTTT. The gene calls are TRBV5-8 and TRBJ2-3, with 8 bases that match TRBD1. CDR3 length: 16 amino acids. Germline V gene lookup returns CDR1 SGHTS and CDR2 YDEGEE. V lost 2 bases and J lost 2; bases outside the gene matches: 7.

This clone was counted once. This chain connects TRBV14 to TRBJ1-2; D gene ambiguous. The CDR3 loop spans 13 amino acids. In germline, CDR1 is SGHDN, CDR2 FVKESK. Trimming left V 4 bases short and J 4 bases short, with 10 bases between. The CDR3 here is CASSPGYRYGYTF. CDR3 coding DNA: TGTGCCAGCAGCCCGGGGTACCGCTATGGCTACACCTTC.

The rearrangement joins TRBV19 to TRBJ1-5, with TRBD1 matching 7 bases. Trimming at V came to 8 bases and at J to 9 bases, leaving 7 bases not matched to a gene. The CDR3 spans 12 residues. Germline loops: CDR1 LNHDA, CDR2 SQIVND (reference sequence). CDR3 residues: CASSTGAGPQHF. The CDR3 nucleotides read TGTGCCAGTTCTACAGGGGCAGGGCCCCAGCATTTT.

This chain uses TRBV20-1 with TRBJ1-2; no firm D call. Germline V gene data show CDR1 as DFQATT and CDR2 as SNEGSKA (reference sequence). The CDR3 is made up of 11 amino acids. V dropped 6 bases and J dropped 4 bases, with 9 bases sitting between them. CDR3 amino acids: CSATETYGYTF. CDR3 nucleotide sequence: TGCAGTGCCACAGAAACCTATGGCTACACCTTC.

CDR3 protein: CASSRISGVTGELFF. For the CDR3, the DNA is TGTGCCAGCAGTCGAATCTCGGGAGTCACCGGGGAGCTGTTTTTT. The chain carries TRBV11-3 and TRBJ2-2, with D tentatively TRBD2 (6 bases). Trimming left V 6 bases short and J 4 bases short, with 15 bases between. CDR3 size: 15 residues. Germline CDR1 and CDR2: SGHNT and YENEEA.

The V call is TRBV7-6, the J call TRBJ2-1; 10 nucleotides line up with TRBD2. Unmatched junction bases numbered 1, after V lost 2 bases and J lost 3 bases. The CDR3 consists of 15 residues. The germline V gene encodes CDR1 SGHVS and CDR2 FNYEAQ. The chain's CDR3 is CASSLRTSGYNEQFF. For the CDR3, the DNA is TGTGCCAGCAGCTTACGGACTAGCGGCTACAATGAGCAGTTCTTC. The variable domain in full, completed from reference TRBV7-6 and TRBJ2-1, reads GAGVSQSPRYKVTKRGQDVALRCDPISGHVSLYWYRQALGQGPEFLTYFNYEAQQDKSGLPNDRFSAERPEGSISTLTIQRTEQRDSAMYRCASSLRTSGYNEQFFGPGTRLTVL.

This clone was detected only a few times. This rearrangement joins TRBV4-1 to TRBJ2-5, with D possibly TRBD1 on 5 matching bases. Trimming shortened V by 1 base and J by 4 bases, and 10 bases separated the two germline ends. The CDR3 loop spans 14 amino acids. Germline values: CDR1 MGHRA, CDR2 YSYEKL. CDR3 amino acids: CASSQGSRGETQYF. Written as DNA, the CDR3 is TGCGCCAGCAGCCAAGGGTCTAGGGGAGAGACCCAGTACTTC.

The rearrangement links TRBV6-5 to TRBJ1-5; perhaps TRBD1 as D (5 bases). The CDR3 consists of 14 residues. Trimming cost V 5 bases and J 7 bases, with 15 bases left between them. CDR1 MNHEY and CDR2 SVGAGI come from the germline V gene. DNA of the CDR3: TGTGCCAGCAGTGTGCAGGGCCCCGGGCAGCCCCAGCATTTT. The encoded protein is CASSVQGPGQPQHF.

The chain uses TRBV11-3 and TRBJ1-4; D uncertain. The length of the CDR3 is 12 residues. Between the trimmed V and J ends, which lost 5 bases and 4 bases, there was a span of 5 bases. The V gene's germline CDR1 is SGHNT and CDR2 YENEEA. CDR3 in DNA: TGTGCCAGCAGCGAGAATAATGAAAAACTGTTTTTT. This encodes CASSENNEKLFF.